This T cell receptor beta chain originates from a study of vaccination effects on CD4 cells after COVID-19. Study results and limitations: Infection-derived and vaccine-derived clones contracted markedly late after vaccination.

Looked up from germline, CDR1 is MGHDK and CDR2 is SYGVNS. The CDR3 extends over 16 amino acids. Trimming removed 1 base at V and 8 bases at J, with 15 bases between. Antigen-specific CD4+ T cells were expanded (with viral peptide pools) by the ViraFEST assay ahead of sequencing. Having been cultured for about 10 days, the cells underwent CD4+ T cell isolation. BNT162b2 vaccine or mRNA-1273 vaccine was given to participants in two doses. None of these healthy vaccinees had been infected with SARS-CoV-2 before vaccination. IL-2 medium took the place of half the medium on both days 3 and 7. Concerning this clone itself: The target antigen is unknown.

Some clones are missing from TCRdb's copy, which holds only in-frame ones; the method was immunoSEQ multiplex PCR. The data show roughly 56,000 clones, around 73% seen once. This TCR came from a human donor who received a COVID-19 vaccine. The source was CD4+ T cells from PBMCs cultured with HCoV-229E spike peptides, collected after COVID-19 vaccination. This chain joins TRBV25-1 and TRBJ1-6; D possibly corresponds to TRBD1 (5 bases). The CDR3: CASSEWQVGPYSPLHF. The CDR3 DNA follows: TGTGCCAGCAGTGAATGGCAGGTGGGACCATATTCACCCCTCCACTTT. The full variable domain, in which reference TRBV25-1 and TRBJ1-6 provide the parts outside the CDR3, is EADIYQTPRYLVIGTGKKITLECSQTMGHDKMYWYQQDPGMELHLIHYSYGVNSTEKGDLSSESTVSRIRTEHFPLTLESARPSHTSQYLCASSEWQVGPYSPLHFGNGTRLTVT.